The clone carrying this T cell receptor beta chain was observed many times. What it recognizes is unknown. cDNA libraries of TCR beta carried unique molecular identifiers. Researchers reported about 500,000 cDNA molecules coming from around 1 to 9.1 million T cells. TCRdb passed the PCR reads through MiXCR, listing each CDR3 protein once. The sample includes a few hundred thousand distinct CDR3 sequences, 36% of them seen just once. This sample was taken from a study of post-analysis software for immune sequencing data. On the study more broadly: Courses of disease covered relapsing-remitting, secondary progressive and progressive-relapsing multiple sclerosis. Study observations and caveats: There was significantly lower normalized Chao1 diversity in multiple sclerosis patients than in controls. Clustering by F measure revealed strong co-clustering among samples prepared together in one batch. TRBV5-6, TRBV5-1 and TRBV20-1 were among four or five TRBV segments more frequent in patients than controls.

Per germline, CDR1 MNHEY and CDR2 SVGAGI. The length of the CDR3 is 14 residues. V lost 5 bases and J lost 0, with 10 bases in between. The sequence was obtained from a girl aged 5-17 years with multiple sclerosis. This chain uses TRBV6-5 with TRBJ1-2; no firm D call. Source material: blood. Here the CDR3 DNA reads TGTGCCAGCAGTCTCACAACTACTAACTATGGCTACACCTTC. Its translation: CASSLTTTNYGYTF.